This record concerns one T cell receptor (beta chain) sequence. In the source study's methods: Scientists estimated how many nucleated cells there were by amplifying reference gene primers. Assay: immunoSEQ multiplex PCR; the TCRdb copy retains only in-frame clones and omits some. That table gives V, J and clone size, and the DNA gave D and trimming. Here the sample spans 170,000 or so clones, roughly 89% being singletons. The sample belongs to a study of blood T cell repertoires in COVID-19. The overall study: Samples of COVID-19 (acute and convalescent) were obtained from the United States, Italy and Spain. Sources were T cells, B-cell-depleted T cells, or PBMCs; the material itself was cDNA or gDNA.

This CDR3 region has 17 residues. Germline V CDR1 and CDR2: SGDLS, YYNGEE. V was clipped by 0 bases and J by 2 bases; unmatched bases: 6. Sequencing input: peripheral blood. The rearrangement links TRBV9 to TRBJ2-1, with 9 bases that match TRBD2. This receptor was obtained from a woman aged 18-29 years who had recovered from COVID-19. For the CDR3, the DNA is TGTGCCAGCAGCGTAGTAGTGGCTAGCGGGACCTACAATGAGCAGTTCTTC. Protein: CASSVVVASGTYNEQFF.